This T cell receptor (beta chain) came from a study of tissue T cells after allogeneic stem cell transplantation. Sequencing of TCRbeta CDR3 at survey depth gave sequences and template counts. The data were produced by immunoSEQ multiplex PCR, yet TCRdb's version contains in-frame clones alone and is incomplete. This sample has roughly 7,300 clones, with 50% found just once. Overall study results and limits: Across patients, clones rarely overlapped, yet motif clusters were shared tissue-specifically. Which tissue TCRs were alloreactive or antigen-specific was not determined. Some clones might be persisting host cells. Anatomically similar tissues had similar TCR repertoires within each patient.

V was trimmed by 2 bases and J by 0 bases, leaving 7 bases between them. This CDR3 spans 14 amino acids. Germline V lookup: CDR1 SNHLY, CDR2 FYNGKV (reference sequence). About this clone: Antigen specificity is unknown. Genes and germline come from the mouse. The read falls 1 residue short of the CDR3 end, and the missing part is taken from the germline J gene.

Time point meaning: mouse harvest day 7 after allogeneic transplant. Mouse grafts combined 10^7 T-cell-depleted bone marrow cells with 10^6 splenic CD5+ T cells. The sequenced sample consisted of gut tissue. The clonotype comes from a female BALB/c mouse given C57BL/6 T cells with graft-versus-host disease after an allogeneic hematopoietic cell transplant. V gene TRBV3 combines with J gene TRBJ1-1; weak D call: TRBD1 (6 bases). The CDR3 bases that were read are TGTGCCAGCAGCTTACAGGGGCCAAACACAGAAGTCTTC. It codes for CASSLQGPNTEVF. The full CDR3 protein reads CASSLQGPNTEVFF.